This T cell receptor (beta chain) was recovered during a study of post-analysis software for immune sequencing data. Across the whole study: The study covered relapsing-remitting, secondary progressive and progressive-relapsing courses of multiple sclerosis.

Researchers reported that TCR beta cDNA libraries carried unique molecular identifiers. MiXCR was run by TCRdb on the PCR reads, yielding one entry per CDR3 protein. The repertoire consists of 150,000 or so distinct CDR3 sequences, with around 36% occurring once and the leading ten covering around 30%. Germline lookup yields CDR1 DFQATT and CDR2 SNEGSKA (reference sequence). The CDR3 is 15 residues long. The V and J ends lost 3 bases and 0 bases respectively, with 12 bases between them. In this sample, this clonotype turned up a few times. This TCR derives from a girl between 10 and 17 years old with multiple sclerosis. The chain combines TRBV20-1 with TRBJ2-4; D not certain. The sequencing here drew on blood, taken after autologous hematopoietic stem cell transplantation. In DNA, the CDR3 is TGCAGTGCTAGTCCAGCTTTACTAGCCAAAAACATTCAGTACTTC. It is translated as CSASPALLAKNIQYF.